The 29 T cell receptor beta chains listed next were all sequenced from one sample in a study of chemoradiotherapy in HPV16-positive cancers. The data were produced by immunoSEQ multiplex PCR, yet TCRdb's version contains in-frame clones alone and is incomplete. The sample consists of more than 12,000 clones, roughly 91% of them appearing once. Sequencing was performed on blood, taken from a patient who underwent chemoradiotherapy. These TCRs come from a human donor with HPV-associated anogenital cancer.

V gene TRBV7-2 combines with J gene TRBJ2-1; D ambiguous. CDR3 size: 13 residues. Germline-derived CDR1 and CDR2 are SGHTA and FQGNSA. The V gene lost 1 base and the J gene lost 4 bases, with 5 bases spanning the gap. The CDR3, as DNA: TGTGCCAGCAGCTTAGGGGCTTACAATGAGCAGTTCTTC. Its translation: CASSLGAYNEQFF.

The chain recombines TRBV6-1 with TRBJ1-2; D perhaps matches TRBD1 (6 bases). CDR1 and CDR2 from the germline V gene are MNHNS and SASEGT. The CDR3 has 14 amino acids. V was trimmed by 7 bases and J by 8 bases, leaving 20 bases between them. CDR3 protein: CASIGLRQGQGYTF. The CDR3 bases are TGTGCCAGCATAGGGCTGAGGCAGGGGCAAGGCTACACCTTC.

A single count supports this clone. The chain is built from TRBV6-5 and TRBJ2-3; the D is unclear. V was cut by 5 bases and J by 11 bases, with 14 bases left in between. This CDR3 has 12 amino acids. The germline gives CDR1 MNHEY, CDR2 SVGAGI. For the CDR3, the DNA is TGTGCCAGCAGTAATACTCGTACCGGGCAGTATTTT. It specifies CASSNTRTGQYF.

The gene calls are TRBV18 and TRBJ1-1; D unclear. CDR3 length: 14 residues. CDR1 and CDR2 from the germline V gene are KGHSH and LQKENI. V dropped 3 bases and J dropped 4 bases, with 12 bases sitting between them. CDR3 loop: CASSPRGSPTEAFF. CDR3 DNA sequence: TGTGCCAGCTCACCCAGAGGCAGCCCCACTGAAGCTTTCTTT.

The chain joins TRBV9 to TRBJ1-2; TRBD1 matches 9 bases. Losses at the gene ends were 4 bases for V and 5 bases for J; bases not matched to a gene: 15. This CDR3 has 17 residues. CDR1 is SGDLS, CDR2 YYNGEE, per germline. CDR3 sequence reads: CASSQTAGTGLAYGYTF. For the CDR3, the DNA is TGTGCCAGCAGCCAAACAGCCGGGACAGGGTTAGCATATGGCTACACCTTC.

The chain couples TRBV29-1 to TRBJ2-5; 8 bases line up with TRBD1. The J call is uncertain, as TRBJ2-7 better fits the DNA end. From germline, CDR1 is SQVTM and CDR2 ANQGSEA. The CDR3 totals 12 residues. The CDR3 here is CSVGQGRNEQYF. The CDR3 DNA follows: TGCAGCGTCGGACAGGGAAGGAACGAGCAGTACTTC.

Here the CDR3 DNA reads TGTGCCAGCAGCGAACGAGGAAACACCATATATTTT. Amino acids: CASSERGNTIYF. The rearrangement uses TRBV9 and TRBJ1-3, with D hard to call. The CDR3 is made up of 12 amino acids. V gave up 3 bases and J gave up 4 bases, with 5 bases separating them. Germline CDR1 is SGDLS and CDR2 is YYNGEE.

This chain connects TRBV7-9 to TRBJ1-5, with D possibly TRBD1 on 6 matching bases. V lost 1 base, J lost 0 bases, and 13 bases lay in between. This CDR3 region has 17 residues. Germline V gives CDR1 SEHNR, CDR2 FQNEAQ (reference sequence). CDR3 residues: CASSLVGGEGSNQPQHF. The CDR3 nucleotides read TGTGCCAGCAGCTTAGTCGGGGGCGAGGGTAGCAATCAGCCCCAGCATTTT. Together with reference TRBV7-9 and TRBJ1-5, the CDR3 gives the full variable domain: DTGVSQNPRHKITKRGQNVTFRCDPISEHNRLYWYRQTLGQGPEFLTYFQNEAQLEKSRLLSDRFSAERPKGSFSTLEIQRTEQGDSAMYLCASSLVGGEGSNQPQHFGDGTRLSIL.

The DNA for the CDR3 is TGTGCCAGCAGCGTAGGAGGTGACAGCGAAGCTTTCTTT. Translating it yields CASSVGGDSEAFF. The rearrangement uses TRBV9 and TRBJ1-1; a possible D gene is TRBD1 (5 bases). Trimming shortened V by 0 bases and J by 8 bases, and 11 bases separated the two germline ends. The germline CDR1 and CDR2 sequences are SGDLS and YYNGEE. The length of the CDR3 is 13 residues.

V gene TRBV6-5 combines with J gene TRBJ1-1; possible D gene TRBD1, 5 bases. The V gene lost 5 bases and the J gene lost 4 bases, with 11 bases spanning the gap. This CDR3 has 13 amino acids. Germline CDR1 reads MNHEY; CDR2 reads SVGAGI. The CDR3 region is CASSTAGVTEAFF. Written as DNA, the CDR3 is TGTGCCAGCAGTACTGCGGGGGTCACTGAAGCTTTCTTT.

The V gene is TRBV5-5, the J gene TRBJ1-5, with 10 bases matching TRBD1. From germline, CDR1 is SGHKS and CDR2 YYEKEE (reference sequence). This CDR3 region has 15 residues. The V segment lost 4 bases and the J segment 3 bases; nucleotides outside the gene matches: 4. CDR3: CASSGTGAVNQPQHF. CDR3 sequence (DNA): TGTGCCAGCAGCGGGACAGGGGCTGTCAATCAGCCCCAGCATTTT.

The gene calls are TRBV4-1 and TRBJ1-2; tentative D call: TRBD1 (6 bases). This CDR3 spans 13 amino acids. Trimming took 6 bases from V and 1 from J, leaving 9 bases between them. The germline V gene has CDR1 MGHRA and CDR2 YSYEKL. The CDR3 loop is CASRPTGNYGYTF. The CDR3 nucleotides read TGCGCCAGCAGACCGACAGGTAACTATGGCTACACCTTC.

The gene calls are TRBV6-4 and TRBJ2-5; perhaps TRBD1 as D (5 bases). The end of the DNA aligns better with TRBJ2-7, so the J call may be wrong. The CDR3 runs 14 residues. Germline V gives CDR1 MRHNA, CDR2 SNTAGT. The CDR3 protein is CASSEQDGAYEQYF. CDR3 in DNA: TGTGCCAGCAGCGAACAGGACGGAGCCTACGAGCAGTACTTC.

On this clone: At one end the junction does not follow the germline gene, possibly because of a read error. The chain carries TRBV7-7 and TRBJ2-7; the match to TRBD1 covers 9 bases. CDR1 and CDR2 from the germline V gene are SSHAT and FNYEAQ (reference sequence). CDR3 length: 15 amino acids. CDR3 bases: TGTGCTAGCAGCTTAGCGGTCGGACAGGGGTACGAGCAGTACTTC. It specifies CASSLAVGQGYEQYF.

The chain uses TRBV6-5 and TRBJ2-7; a possible D gene is TRBD2 (5 bases). The CDR3 loop spans 12 amino acids. Deletions cut 6 bases from V and 7 bases from J, with 13 bases between. From germline, CDR1 is MNHEY and CDR2 SVGAGI. Here the CDR3 DNA reads TGTGCCAGCAGGTCCGGGGTTAGGGAGCAGTACTTC. Protein: CASRSGVREQYF.

The DNA for the CDR3 is TGCGCCAGCAGCGGCCTCCCGGAGACTGAAGCTTTCTTT. Amino acid sequence: CASSGLPETEAFF. The rearrangement links TRBV5-1 to TRBJ1-1; D uncertain. Trimming removed 4 bases at V and 5 bases at J, with 12 bases between. Germline CDR1 and CDR2: SGHRS and YFSETQ. This CDR3 is 13 amino acids long.

The sample holds one count of this clone. The chain links TRBV29-1 to TRBJ2-7; D not resolved. This CDR3 contains 11 residues. The germline CDR1 and CDR2 sequences are SQVTM and ANQGSEA. V dropped 3 bases and J dropped 2 bases, with 5 bases sitting between them. The CDR3 is CSVDRTYEQYF. DNA of the CDR3: TGCAGCGTTGACAGGACCTACGAGCAGTACTTC.

V usage is TRBV7-2 and J usage is TRBJ1-2; the D gene is possibly TRBD1 (6 bases). V lost 3 bases and J 4 bases, leaving 15 bases between the germline ends. Germline V gene lookup returns CDR1 SGHTA and CDR2 FQGNSA. CDR3 size: 15 residues. The CDR3 is CASSFSQGVGYGYTF. The CDR3 DNA is TGTGCCAGCAGCTTCTCACAGGGTGTCGGCTATGGCTACACCTTC.

The gene calls are TRBV23-1 and TRBJ2-2; D gene unclear. TRBV23-1 is assigned to the ORF class and has an uncertain function. The V end was cut by 3 bases, the J end by 6 bases, with 11 bases between. The CDR3 contains 14 residues. The CDR3 region is CASSQNRRPGELFF. Here the CDR3 DNA reads TGCGCCAGCAGTCAGAATAGGCGGCCCGGGGAGCTGTTTTTT.

This clone was detected only a few times. V is TRBV2 and J is TRBJ2-1; D may be TRBD1 or TRBD2 (5 bases each). In germline, CDR1 is SNHLY, CDR2 FYNNEI. The CDR3 is 16 amino acids. V dropped 3 bases and J dropped 5 bases, with 17 bases sitting between them. CDR3: CASSENRDRRNNEQFF. The CDR3 nucleotides read TGTGCCAGCAGTGAGAACCGGGACCGAAGGAACAATGAGCAGTTCTTC.

The gene calls are TRBV5-1 and TRBJ2-3; TRBD1 agrees at 10 bases. In germline, CDR1 is SGHRS, CDR2 YFSETQ. Trimming removed 5 bases from V and 4 bases from J; junction bases left unmatched: 13. CDR3 size: 17 residues. Here the CDR3 DNA reads TGCGCCAGCAGTTCCGGGTGGGGACAGGGGATGGCAGATACGCAGTATTTT. Translating it yields CASSSGWGQGMADTQYF.

The gene calls are TRBV30 and TRBJ1-1; D is undetermined. Germline V gene lookup returns CDR1 GTSNPN and CDR2 SVGIG (reference sequence). CDR3 length equals 15 residues. Trimming pared 2 bases from V and 1 base from J, leaving 14 bases between. CDR3 in amino acids: CAWSHLVARNTEAFF. The CDR3 DNA is TGTGCCTGGAGTCATTTAGTAGCGAGGAACACTGAAGCTTTCTTT.

This clone was picked up a small number of times. The rearrangement joins TRBV7-9 to TRBJ1-5, with D unclear. The V and J ends lost 5 bases and 4 bases respectively, with 9 bases between them. This CDR3 spans 13 amino acids. Germline assignment: CDR1 SEHNR and CDR2 FQNEAQ (reference sequence). CDR3: CASSRGGNQPQHF. DNA of the CDR3: TGTGCCAGCAGCCGTGGAGGGAATCAGCCCCAGCATTTT.

The genes are TRBV28 and TRBJ2-7; either TRBD1 or TRBD2 may supply D (5 bases each). Trimming stripped 8 bases from V and 3 bases from J, with 11 bases between. This CDR3 comprises 12 residues. Germline V gives CDR1 MDHEN, CDR2 SYDVKM. The CDR3: CASAGTLYEQYF. The CDR3 DNA reads as TGTGCCAGCGCAGGGACCCTCTACGAGCAGTACTTC. Full variable domain (missing parts from reference TRBV28 and TRBJ2-7): DVKVTQSSRYLVKRTGEKVFLECVQDMDHENMFWYRQDPGLGLRLIYFSYDVKMKEKGDIPEGYSVSREKKERFSLILESASTNQTSMYLCASAGTLYEQYFGPGTRLTVT.

The chain links TRBV5-6 to TRBJ1-2, with unresolved D. In germline, CDR1 is SGHDT, CDR2 YYEEEE. Trimming removed 0 bases at V and 2 bases at J, with 11 bases between. The length of the CDR3 is 15 residues. CDR3: CASSLAASPNYGYTF. The CDR3 bases are TGTGCCAGCAGCTTGGCCGCCAGCCCAAACTATGGCTACACCTTC. Filled out from reference TRBV5-6 and TRBJ1-2, the complete variable domain reads DAGVTQSPTHLIKTRGQQVTLRCSPKSGHDTVSWYQQALGQGPQFIFQYYEEEERQRGNFPDRFSGHQFPNYSSELNVNALLLGDSALYLCASSLAASPNYGYTFGSGTRLTVV.

CDR3 sequence: CASSESLTGNYGYTF. CDR3 bases: TGCGCCAGCAGTGAGTCTTTGACAGGGAACTATGGCTACACCTTC. The chain employs TRBV10-2 and TRBJ1-2, with 7 bases that match TRBD1. The CDR3 is 15 residues long. The ends lost 0 bases at V and 2 bases at J; junction bases unmatched: 3. Germline CDR1 WSHSY, CDR2 SAAADI.

The V gene is TRBV28, the J gene TRBJ1-4, with D tentatively TRBD1 (6 bases). Trimming removed 9 bases from V and 8 bases from J, with 13 bases in between. CDR1 and CDR2 (germline): MDHEN, SYDVKM. The CDR3 consists of 12 residues. For the CDR3, the DNA is TGTGCCAGTTACAGGGAGGGGGAAAAACTGTTTTTT. Protein: CASYREGEKLFF.

The chain links TRBV7-2 to TRBJ1-2; 11 nucleotides match TRBD1. CDR1 is SGHTA and CDR2 is FQGNSA in the germline V gene. This CDR3 is 18 amino acids long. V was clipped by 5 bases and J by 0 bases; unmatched bases: 11. This chain's CDR3 is CASSPLGQGARANYGYTF. As DNA, the CDR3 is TGTGCCAGCAGCCCACTCGGACAGGGGGCGCGAGCTAACTATGGCTACACCTTC. The whole variable domain, filled in from reference TRBV7-2 and TRBJ1-2, reads GAGVSQSPSNKVTEKGKDVELRCDPISGHTALYWYRQSLGQGLEFLIYFQGNSAPDKSGLPSDRFSAERTGGSVSTLTIQRTQQEDSAVYLCASSPLGQGARANYGYTFGSGTRLTVV.

V gene TRBV14 combines with J gene TRBJ2-1; no definite D call. CDR3 length: 15 residues. Germline V gives CDR1 SGHDN, CDR2 FVKESK. The ends were cut back, 2 bases at V and 0 bases at J, with 8 bases in the middle. The CDR3 region is CASSQYIFSYNEQFF. The CDR3 DNA is TGTGCCAGCAGCCAATACATCTTCTCCTACAATGAGCAGTTCTTC.